Detailed here is one TCR beta chain. No cognate antigen has been identified for it. No much larger clonotype is one base removed from it; base qualities were not supplied. Collaborating institutions collected whole blood in K2EDTA tubes following their own protocols. For TCRbeta analysis, collaborators shipped samples in one of three forms: frozen whole blood, isolated PBMCs, or DNA extracted from either of those sample types. The sample comes from a study of blood T cell repertoires in COVID-19 (dated by TCRdb to the early 2020s). Some background on the complete study: Samples covering the acute and convalescent phases of COVID-19 were provided by collaborators in the United States, Italy and Spain. The repertoires were released in a freely available public database meant as a resource for research on the immune response to SARS-CoV-2. Sample metadata almost always included a de-identified subject ID, COVID-19 status, age in years and sex. The samples were drawn from the first 160 participants of the ongoing ImmuneRACE study and from over 950 subjects provided by 6 global collaborators. The dataset comprised deeply sampled blood TCRbeta repertoires from subjects exposed to, actively infected with, or recovered from COVID-19. Where available, HLA class I and class II types were obtained from metadata supplied by the sample provider rather than from assay-based typing. The prospective study material was composed of cDNA or gDNA derived from T cells, B-cell-depleted T cells, or PBMCs.

The immunoSEQ Assay, a bias-controlled multiplex PCR, was used to amplify TCRbeta CDR3 regions from genomic DNA. The authors' analysis ran thus. Within the assay, amplification of reference gene primers was used to estimate how many nucleated cells each sample contained. To quantify the absolute abundance of each unique TCRbeta CDR3 rearrangement, sequence reads were collapsed and filtered. For each sample, productive Simpson clonality was calculated as the square root of Simpson's diversity index over productive rearrangements. As stored in TCRdb, this immuneACCESS dataset retains in-frame rearrangements with V and J assigned. A fraction of the clones does not appear; measured against another copy, unresolved V genes explain less than half of the discrepancy, and the remainder lacks a known reason. That table furnishes V, J and clone size, whereas the DNA furnished D and trimming. The sample profile shows 140,000 to 150,000 clones; over 70% of them were found once. The ten largest clones represent roughly 2% of the sample.

The full study reports these points: The amount of clinical and demographic metadata varied by source and participant and was provided uncurated.

Sequences SGHRS (CDR1) and YFSETQ (CDR2) are obtained from the germline V gene. The CDR3 starts with the cysteine, ends with the phenylalanine, and has 13 residues. The CDR3 DNA has 39 bases and is translated from base 1. V ends up 7 bases short and J 4 bases short, with an unmatched junction base count of 6. The specimen sequenced was peripheral blood. This TCR was sampled from an older woman with acute or convalescent COVID-19. In this chain, TRBV5-1 is recombined with TRBJ1-1; TRBD1 agrees with 8 junctional bases. The base sequence is TGCGCCAGCGGGGCCACAGGGGGCACTGAAGCTTTCTTT. Its amino acids are CASGATGGTEAFF.